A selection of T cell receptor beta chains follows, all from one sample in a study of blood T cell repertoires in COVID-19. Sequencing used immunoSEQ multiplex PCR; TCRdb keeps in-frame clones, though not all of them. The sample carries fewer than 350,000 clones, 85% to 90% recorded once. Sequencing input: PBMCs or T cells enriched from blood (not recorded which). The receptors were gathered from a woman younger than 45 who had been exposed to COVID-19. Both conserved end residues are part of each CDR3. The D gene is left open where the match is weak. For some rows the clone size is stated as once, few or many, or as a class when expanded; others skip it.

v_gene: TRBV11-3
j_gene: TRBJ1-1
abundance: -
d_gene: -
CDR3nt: TGTGCCAGCAGCCCCTCCCGGAGGGACACTGAAGCTTTCTTT
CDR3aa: CASSPSRRDTEAFF

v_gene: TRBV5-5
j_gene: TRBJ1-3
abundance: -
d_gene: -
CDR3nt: TGTGCCAGCAGCTTGAAGGGGCACAGCTCTGGAAACACCATATATTTT
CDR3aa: CASSLKGHSSGNTIYF

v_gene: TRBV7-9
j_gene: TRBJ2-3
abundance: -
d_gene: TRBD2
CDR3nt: TGTGCCAGCAGCCCCAGCGGGGCAAGCACAGATACGCAGTATTTT
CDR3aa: CASSPSGASTDTQYF

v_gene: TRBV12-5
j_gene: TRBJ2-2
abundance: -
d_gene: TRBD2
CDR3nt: TGTGCTAGTGGTTTATATAGCGGGGGCATGTCCGGGGAGCTGTTTTTT
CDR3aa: CASGLYSGGMSGELFF

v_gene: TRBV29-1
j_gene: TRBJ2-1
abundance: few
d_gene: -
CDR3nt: TGCAGCGTTGATCCCTTCCGGGGTGAGCAGTTCTTC
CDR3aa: CSVDPFRGEQFF

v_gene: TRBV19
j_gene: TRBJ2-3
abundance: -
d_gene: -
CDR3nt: TGTGCCAGTAGTATAGGCGGCGGGATCACAGATACGCAGTATTTT
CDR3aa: CASSIGGGITDTQYF

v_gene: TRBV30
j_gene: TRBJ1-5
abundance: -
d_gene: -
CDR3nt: TGTGCCTGGAGTGTACTTTTAGAGAATCAGCCCCAGCATTTT
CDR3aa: CAWSVLLENQPQHF

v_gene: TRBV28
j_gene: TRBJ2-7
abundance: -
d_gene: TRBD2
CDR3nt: TGTGCCAGCAGTCCCGTCTCTAGCGGAACACCCTACGAGCAGTACTTC
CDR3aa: CASSPVSSGTPYEQYF

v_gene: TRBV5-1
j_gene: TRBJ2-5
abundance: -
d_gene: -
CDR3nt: TGCGCCAGCAGCTTGGCCGGGTTGAAAGAGACCCAGTACTTC
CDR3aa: CASSLAGLKETQYF

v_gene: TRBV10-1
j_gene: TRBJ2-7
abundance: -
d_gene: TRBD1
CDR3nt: TGCGCCAGCAGCTCCGGGACAGGCCTATACGAGCAGTACTTC
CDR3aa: CASSSGTGLYEQYF

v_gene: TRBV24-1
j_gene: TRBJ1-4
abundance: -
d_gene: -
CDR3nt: TGTGCCACCAGCGCCGTGGGACAAGGGGAAAAACTGTTTTTT
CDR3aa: CATSAVGQGEKLFF

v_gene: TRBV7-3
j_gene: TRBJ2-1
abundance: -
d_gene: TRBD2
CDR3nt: TGTGCCAGCAGTTTAAATCGGGGTGGGACTAGCGGGGATGCCTACAATGAGCAGTTCTTC
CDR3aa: CASSLNRGGTSGDAYNEQFF

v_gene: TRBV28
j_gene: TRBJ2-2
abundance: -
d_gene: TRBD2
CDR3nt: TGTGCCAGCAGTCCCCTCGCTAGCGGGAGGGCCGGGGAGCTGTTTTTT
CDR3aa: CASSPLASGRAGELFF

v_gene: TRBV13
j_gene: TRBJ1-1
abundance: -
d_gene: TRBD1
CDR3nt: TGTGCCAGCAGCCAACGAGACAGGGATACTGAAGCTTTCTTT
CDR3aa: CASSQRDRDTEAFF

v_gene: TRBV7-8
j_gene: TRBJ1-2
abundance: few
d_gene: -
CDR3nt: TGTGCCAGCAGCTTAGTGGGGTTCGGGGGTCTTAACTATGGCTACACCTTC
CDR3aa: CASSLVGFGGLNYGYTF

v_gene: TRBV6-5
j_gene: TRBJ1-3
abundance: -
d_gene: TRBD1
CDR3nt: TGTGCCAGCAGTTACCGCCGACAGGGGTCCCGAAACACCATATATTTT
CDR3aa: CASSYRRQGSRNTIYF

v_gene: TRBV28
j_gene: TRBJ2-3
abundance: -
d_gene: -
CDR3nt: TGTGCCAGCAGCACCACAGGGGGAGGGACAGATACGCAGTATTTT
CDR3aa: CASSTTGGGTDTQYF

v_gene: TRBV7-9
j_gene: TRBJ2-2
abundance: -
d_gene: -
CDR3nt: TGTGCCAGCAGCTTAAGCCTCACCGGGGAGCTGTTTTTT
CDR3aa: CASSLSLTGELFF

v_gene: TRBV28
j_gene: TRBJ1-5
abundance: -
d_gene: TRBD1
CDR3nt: TGTGCCATCAATAAAATACCGACAGGGGCAAATCAGCCCCAGCATTTT
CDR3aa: CAINKIPTGANQPQHF

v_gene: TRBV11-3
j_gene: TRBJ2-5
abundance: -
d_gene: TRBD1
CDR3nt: TGTGCCAGCACCATCACGGGACAGGGGCAAGAGACCCAGTACTTC
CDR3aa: CASTITGQGQETQYF

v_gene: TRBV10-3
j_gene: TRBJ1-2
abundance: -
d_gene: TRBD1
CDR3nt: TGTGCCATCAGTGATGGTGAGTGGGTGCGCCCGGGACAGTCTAACTATGGCTACACCTTC
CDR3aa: CAISDGEWVRPGQSNYGYTF

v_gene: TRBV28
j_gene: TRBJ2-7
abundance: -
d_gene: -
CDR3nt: TGTGCCTCCAACAAATACGAGCAGTACTTC
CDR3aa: CASNKYEQYF

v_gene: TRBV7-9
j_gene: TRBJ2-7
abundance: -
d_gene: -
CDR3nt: TGTGCCAGCAGCAGAACTACTTTCTACGAGCAGTACTTC
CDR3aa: CASSRTTFYEQYF

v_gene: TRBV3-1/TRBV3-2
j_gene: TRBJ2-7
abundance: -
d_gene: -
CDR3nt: TGTGCCAGCAGCCAACTCTTCTACGAGCAGTACTTC
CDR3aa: CASSQLFYEQYF

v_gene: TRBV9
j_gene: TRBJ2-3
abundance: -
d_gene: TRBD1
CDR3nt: TGTGCCAGCAGCGGAGAGGGGGCGCGTTTTCTAGATACGCAGTATTTT
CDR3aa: CASSGEGARFLDTQYF

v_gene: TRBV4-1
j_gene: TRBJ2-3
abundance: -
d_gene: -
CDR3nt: TGCGCCAGCAGCCAAGACTCGGGACAACGCACAGATACGCAGTATTTT
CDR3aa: CASSQDSGQRTDTQYF

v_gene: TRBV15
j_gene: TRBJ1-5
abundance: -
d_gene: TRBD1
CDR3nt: TGTGCCACCAGCCCACAGGACAGGGGAAGCAATCAGCCCCAGCATTTT
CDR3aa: CATSPQDRGSNQPQHF

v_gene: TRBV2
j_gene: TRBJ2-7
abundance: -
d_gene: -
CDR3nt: TGTGCCAGTTTGGGGGGGCCCTACGAGCAGTACTTC
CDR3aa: CASLGGPYEQYF

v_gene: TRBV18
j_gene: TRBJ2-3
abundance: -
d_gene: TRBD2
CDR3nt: TGTGCCAGCTCACCGGTTACTAGCGGGAGTTTGAATACGCAGTATTTT
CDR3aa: CASSPVTSGSLNTQYF

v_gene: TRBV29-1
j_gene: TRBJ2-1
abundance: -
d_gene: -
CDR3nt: TGCAGCGTTGATGGGGCCGGGGGCAATGAGCAGTTCTTC
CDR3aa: CSVDGAGGNEQFF

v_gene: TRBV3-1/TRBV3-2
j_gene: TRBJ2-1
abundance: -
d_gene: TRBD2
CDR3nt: TGTGCCAGCAGCCAGCTGGGACTAGCGGGATCTGGGCAGTTCTTC
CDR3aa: CASSQLGLAGSGQFF

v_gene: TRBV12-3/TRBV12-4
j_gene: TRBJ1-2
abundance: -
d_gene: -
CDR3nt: TGTGCCAGCAGTTTTCCCCGGACAGTTGGCTACACCTTC
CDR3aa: CASSFPRTVGYTF

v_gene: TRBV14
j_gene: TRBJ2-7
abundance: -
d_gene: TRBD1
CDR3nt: TGTGCCAGCAGCCCCAGGGGGTTTGCCTACGAGCAGTACTTC
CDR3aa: CASSPRGFAYEQYF

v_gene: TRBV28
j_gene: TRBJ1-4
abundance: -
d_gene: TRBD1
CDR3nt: TGTGCCAGCAGTCGACAGGGGGCGAGTGAAAAACTGTTTTTT
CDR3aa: CASSRQGASEKLFF

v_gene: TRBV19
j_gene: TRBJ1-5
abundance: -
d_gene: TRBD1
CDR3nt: TGTGCCAGTGAACAGGGGCGGGGCAATCAGCCCCAGCATTTT
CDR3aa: CASEQGRGNQPQHF

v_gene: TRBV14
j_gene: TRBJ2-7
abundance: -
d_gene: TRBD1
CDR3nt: TGTGCCAGCAGCCCCGGGACAGGGTTCTACGAGCAGTACTTC
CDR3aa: CASSPGTGFYEQYF

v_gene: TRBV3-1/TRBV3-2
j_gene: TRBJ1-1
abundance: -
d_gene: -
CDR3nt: TGTGCCAGCAGTCGCGGGTGGAACACTGAAGCTTTCTTT
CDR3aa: CASSRGWNTEAFF

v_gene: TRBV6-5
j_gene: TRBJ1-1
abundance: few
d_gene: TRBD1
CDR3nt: TGTGCCAGCAGTCACAGGGGGCTGGGGAACACTGAAGCTTTCTTT
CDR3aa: CASSHRGLGNTEAFF

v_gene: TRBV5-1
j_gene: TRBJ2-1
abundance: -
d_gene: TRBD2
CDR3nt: TGCGCCAGCAGGCAACTAGCGGGAGGAACCAATGAGCAGTTCTTC
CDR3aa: CASRQLAGGTNEQFF

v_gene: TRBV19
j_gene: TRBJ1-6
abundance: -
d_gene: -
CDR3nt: TGTGCCAGTAGTATACCCCCGAAGAGCTCCTATAATTCACCCCTCCACTTT
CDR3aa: CASSIPPKSSYNSPLHF

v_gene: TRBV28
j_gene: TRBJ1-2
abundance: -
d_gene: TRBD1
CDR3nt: TGTGCCAGCAGTGTGGGACAGGGGCTATTCGCCACCGGCTACACCTTC
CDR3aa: CASSVGQGLFATGYTF